This note documents a single TCR beta chain sequence. V lost 5 bases, J lost 4 bases, and 8 bases stayed unmatched. This CDR3 is built from 15 residues. Germline V CDR1 and CDR2: SNHLY, FYNNEI. The data stem from a study of blood T cell repertoires in COVID-19. Study-wide context: The United States, Italy and Spain provided the acute and convalescent COVID-19 samples.

As handled by the study authors: Estimation of nucleated cell counts was performed using reference gene primer amplification. Profiling relied on immunoSEQ multiplex PCR, and the TCRdb table lists in-frame clones only, not all of them. V, J and clone size were drawn from that table, and D and trimming were deduced from the DNA. The table records about 480,000 clones, about 91% of them present only once. Material for sequencing was peripheral blood. This sequence was found in a woman between 45 and 65 years old with COVID-19, enrolled during active disease. The chain combines TRBV2 with TRBJ2-3; 8 bases align to TRBD2. The CDR3 loop is CASSLDGGAADTQYF. For the CDR3, the DNA is TGTGCCAGCAGTCTGGACGGGGGGGCTGCAGATACGCAGTATTTT.